The 19 T cell receptor beta chains given below trace back to one sample, sequenced in a study of cytomegalovirus exposure and HLA in healthy donors. Use of 60 Vbeta and 13 Jbeta primers characterized the PCR. Method: immunoSEQ multiplex PCR; TCRdb's copy keeps in-frame clones and lacks some. The listing records around 110,000 clones. The sample comprised PBMCs. These receptors originate from a man aged 35-49 years in good health and CMV-seropositive.

The rearrangement links TRBV10-3 to TRBJ2-3, with TRBD2 identical over 16 bases. Germline V lookup: CDR1 ENHRY, CDR2 SYGVKD. V trimming: 4 bases; J trimming: 7 bases; junction bases outside the gene matches: 2. CDR3 size: 15 residues. The CDR3 sequence is CAISGGLAGGYTQYF. CDR3 sequence (DNA): TGTGCCATCAGTGGGGGACTAGCGGGAGGGTATACGCAGTATTTT.

The rearrangement joins TRBV7-7 to TRBJ2-3; TRBD1 aligns across 7 bases. J gave up 5 bases and V 4 bases, and 3 bases lay outside the gene matches. There are 13 residues in the CDR3. Germline V lookup: CDR1 SSHAT, CDR2 FNYEAQ (reference sequence). The CDR3 DNA is TGTGCCAGCAGCTCCCGGGACAGAGATACGCAGTATTTT. Translated, it gives CASSSRDRDTQYF.

This chain joins TRBV7-9 and TRBJ2-7; the D gene is possibly TRBD2 (5 bases). Trimming stripped 1 base from V and 2 bases from J, with 12 bases between. This CDR3 has 15 amino acids. Germline-derived CDR1 and CDR2 are SEHNR and FQNEAQ (reference sequence). CDR3 sequence reads: CASSLGFGGTYEQYF. Written as DNA, the CDR3 is TGTGCCAGCAGCTTAGGTTTTGGAGGAACCTACGAGCAGTACTTC.

This rearrangement joins TRBV4-1 to TRBJ2-7; the match to TRBD2 covers 7 bases. The CDR3 length is 13 residues. The V gene end was trimmed by 4 bases and the J gene end by 4 bases; junction bases not matched to a gene: 4. Per the germline V gene, CDR1 is MGHRA and CDR2 is YSYEKL. CDR3 loop: CASSPGTTYEQYF. In DNA form, the CDR3 reads TGCGCCAGCAGCCCCGGGACTACTTACGAGCAGTACTTC.

V usage is TRBV5-4 and J usage is TRBJ2-1; D might be TRBD1 (6 bases). Germline CDR1 reads SGHNT; CDR2 reads YYREEE (reference sequence). This CDR3 is 14 amino acids long. Trimming took off 4 bases at V and 5 bases at J, with 13 bases between the two ends. Here the CDR3 reads CASSPDRGDNEQFF. CDR3 bases: TGTGCCAGCAGCCCGGACAGAGGAGACAATGAGCAGTTCTTC.

The chain combines TRBV5-4 with TRBJ2-2; weak D call: TRBD2 (5 bases). This CDR3 comprises 15 residues. The germline CDR1 and CDR2 sequences are SGHNT and YYREEE (reference sequence). V lost 4 bases, J lost 3 bases, and 13 bases lay in between. The CDR3 sequence is CASSPTSGYTGELFF. The DNA for the CDR3 is TGTGCCAGCAGCCCGACTTCGGGGTACACCGGGGAGCTGTTTTTT.

The chain combines TRBV5-6 with TRBJ2-5, with 7 positions matching TRBD2. The tail of the sequence fits TRBJ2-7 better, so the J call may be wrong. CDR3 length: 14 amino acids. The germline V gene has CDR1 SGHDT and CDR2 YYEEEE. This chain's CDR3 is CASSPGGGSLEQYF. CDR3 bases: TGTGCCAGCAGCCCGGGAGGCGGGAGCCTCGAGCAGTACTTC.

The V and J genes are TRBV11-2 and TRBJ2-7, with D possibly TRBD2 on 5 matching bases. Germline V gene sequence: CDR1 SGHAT, CDR2 FQNNGV. The CDR3 is 14 amino acids. V lost 6 bases, J lost 1 base, and 13 bases lay in between. CDR3 amino acids: CASRSGMASYEQYF. Here the CDR3 DNA reads TGTGCCAGCAGGTCCGGGATGGCGTCCTACGAGCAGTACTTC. The full variable domain, rest sourced from reference TRBV11-2 and TRBJ2-7, is EAGVAQSPRYKIIEKRQSVAFWCNPISGHATLYWYQQILGQGPKLLIQFQNNGVVDDSQLPKDRFSAERLKGVDSTLKIQPAKLEDSAVYLCASRSGMASYEQYFGPGTRLTVT.

The rearrangement links TRBV6-6 to TRBJ2-5, with D uncertain. Judging by the DNA end, TRBJ2-7 fits better; the J call may be wrong. The CDR3 spans 11 residues. Germline CDR1 and CDR2: MNHNY and SVGAGI (reference sequence). CDR3: CASSYTYEQYF. CDR3 DNA: TGTGCCAGCAGTTACACCTACGAGCAGTACTTC.

The chain couples TRBV6-5 to TRBJ1-5; D gene uncertain. The CDR3 has 13 amino acids. Germline CDR1 MNHEY, CDR2 SVGAGI. Trimming left V 0 bases short and J 5 bases short, with 5 bases between. This CDR3 is CASSYSTYQPQHF. The DNA for the CDR3 is TGTGCCAGCAGTTACTCGACTTATCAGCCCCAGCATTTT.

V is TRBV7-6 and J is TRBJ2-1; D not certain. The CDR3 runs 12 residues. The ends were cut back, 4 bases at V and 7 bases at J, with 8 bases in the middle. Germline assignment: CDR1 SGHVS and CDR2 FNYEAQ. CDR3 loop: CASSSIANEQFF. Written as DNA, the CDR3 is TGTGCCAGCAGCTCCATAGCAAATGAGCAGTTCTTC.

J is TRBJ2-3 and V is TRBV28; 13 nucleotides match TRBD2. With V trimmed by 3 bases and J by 4 bases, 7 bases remained unmatched. This CDR3 has 17 residues. Germline CDR1 and CDR2: MDHEN and SYDVKM. CDR3 nucleotides: TGTGCCAGCAGTTTCCGACTAGCGGGAGGAGTTTCAGATACGCAGTATTTT. As protein: CASSFRLAGGVSDTQYF.

The chain is built from TRBV6-1 and TRBJ1-1; 8 nucleotides match TRBD1. The CDR3 runs to 12 residues. The germline gives CDR1 MNHNS, CDR2 SASEGT. Trimming removed 10 bases from V and 6 bases from J; junction bases left unmatched: 7. For the CDR3, the DNA is TGTGCCACCGACAGGGGAAAATCTGAAGCTTTCTTT. Protein: CATDRGKSEAFF.

With respect to this clone: The junction and the germline gene differ at one end; a read error may be behind it. The J gene is TRBJ1-5, the V gene TRBV6-1; D is perhaps TRBD1 (6 bases). This CDR3 is 12 amino acids long. Germline V gene lookup returns CDR1 MNHNS and CDR2 SASEGT. The CDR3 nucleotides read TGTGCCAGCAGGGTCAAAGGGACATCCTGGTATTTT. Residues: CASRVKGTSWYF.

The chain's CDR3 is CASSMRGPFYNEQFF. CDR3 in DNA: TGTGCCAGTAGTATGCGGGGGCCCTTTTACAATGAGCAGTTCTTC. The genes are TRBV19 and TRBJ2-1, with TRBD2 as a possible D gene (7 bases). Trimming left V 3 bases short and J 4 bases short, with 13 bases between. CDR3 size: 15 residues. Per germline, CDR1 LNHDA and CDR2 SQIVND (reference sequence).

The rearrangement uses TRBV5-6 and TRBJ1-1; the match to TRBD1 covers 7 bases. The CDR3 loop spans 15 amino acids. Per germline, CDR1 SGHDT and CDR2 YYEEEE. V lost 3 bases and J lost 7; bases outside the gene matches: 12. CDR3: CASSYSLGGMDEAFF. The CDR3, as DNA: TGTGCCAGCAGCTACTCCCTAGGGGGCATGGATGAAGCTTTCTTT.

This chain uses TRBV9 with TRBJ2-1; D uncertain. The germline V and J ends were trimmed by 4 bases and 9 bases, with 8 bases remaining between them. The CDR3 is made up of 11 amino acids. CDR1 and CDR2 from the germline V gene are SGDLS and YYNGEE. Written as DNA, the CDR3 is TGTGCCAGCAGCTTGAGCGTTGAGCAGTTCTTC. It translates to CASSLSVEQFF. Full variable domain (remainder filled in from reference TRBV9 and TRBJ2-1): DSGVTQTPKHLITATGQRVTLRCSPRSGDLSVYWYQQSLDQGLQFLIQYYNGEERAKGNILERFSAQQFPDLHSELNLSSLELGDSALYFCASSLSVEQFFGPGTRLTVL.

The rearrangement joins TRBV29-1 to TRBJ2-2, with a weak D call TRBD1 (5 bases). The CDR3 has 14 residues. From germline, CDR1 is SQVTM and CDR2 ANQGSEA. V was shortened by 2 bases and J by 6 bases, with 13 bases between the two germline ends. For the CDR3, the DNA is TGCAGCGTTGAAAGGGCAGGGAAGGCCGGGGAGCTGTTTTTT. It codes for CSVERAGKAGELFF.

The chain combines TRBV7-2 with TRBJ1-4, with a possible D match to TRBD1 (6 bases). From germline, CDR1 is SGHTA and CDR2 FQGNSA. V was pared by 1 base and J by 2 bases, with 14 bases between. This CDR3 comprises 17 residues. CDR3 sequence reads: CASSLDGLGATNEKLFF. CDR3 bases: TGTGCCAGCAGCTTAGACGGTTTGGGGGCCACTAATGAAAAACTGTTTTTT.